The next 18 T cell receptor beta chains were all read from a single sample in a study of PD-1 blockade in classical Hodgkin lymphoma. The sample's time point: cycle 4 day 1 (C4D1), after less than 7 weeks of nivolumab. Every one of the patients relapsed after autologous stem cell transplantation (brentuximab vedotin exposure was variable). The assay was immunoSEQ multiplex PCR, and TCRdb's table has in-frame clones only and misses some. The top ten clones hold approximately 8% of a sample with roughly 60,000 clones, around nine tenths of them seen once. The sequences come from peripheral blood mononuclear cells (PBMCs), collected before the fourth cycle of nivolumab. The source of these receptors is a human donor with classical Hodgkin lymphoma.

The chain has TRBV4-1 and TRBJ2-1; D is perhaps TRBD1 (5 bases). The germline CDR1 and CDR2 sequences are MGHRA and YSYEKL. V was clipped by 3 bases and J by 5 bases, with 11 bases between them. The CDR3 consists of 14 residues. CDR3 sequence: CASSQGRDNNEQFF. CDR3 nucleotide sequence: TGCGCCAGCAGCCAGGGCAGGGATAACAATGAGCAGTTCTTC.

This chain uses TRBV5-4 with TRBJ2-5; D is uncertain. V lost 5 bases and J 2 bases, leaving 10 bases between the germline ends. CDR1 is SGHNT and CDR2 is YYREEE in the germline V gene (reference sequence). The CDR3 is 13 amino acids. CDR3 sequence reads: CASRTHEQETQYF. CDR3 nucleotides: TGTGCCAGCAGGACCCACGAACAAGAGACCCAGTACTTC. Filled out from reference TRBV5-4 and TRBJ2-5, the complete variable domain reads ETGVTQSPTHLIKTRGQQVTLRCSSQSGHNTVSWYQQALGQGPQFIFQYYREEENGRGNFPPRFSGLQFPNYSSELNVNALELDDSALYLCASRTHEQETQYFGPGTRLLVL.

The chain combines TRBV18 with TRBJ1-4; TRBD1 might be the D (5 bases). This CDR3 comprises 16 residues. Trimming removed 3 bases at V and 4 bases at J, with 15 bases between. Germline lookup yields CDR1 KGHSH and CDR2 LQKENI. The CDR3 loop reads CASSPNRPTLNEKLFF. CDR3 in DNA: TGTGCCAGCTCACCTAACAGGCCTACCCTTAATGAAAAACTGTTTTTT.

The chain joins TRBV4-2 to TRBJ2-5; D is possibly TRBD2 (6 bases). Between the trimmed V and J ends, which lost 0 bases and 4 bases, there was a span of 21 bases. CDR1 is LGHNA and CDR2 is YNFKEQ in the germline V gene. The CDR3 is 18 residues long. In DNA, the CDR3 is TGTGCCAGCAGCCAAGATCTCGGGCAGCGGTGGGAGGCAGAGACCCAGTACTTC. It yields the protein CASSQDLGQRWEAETQYF.

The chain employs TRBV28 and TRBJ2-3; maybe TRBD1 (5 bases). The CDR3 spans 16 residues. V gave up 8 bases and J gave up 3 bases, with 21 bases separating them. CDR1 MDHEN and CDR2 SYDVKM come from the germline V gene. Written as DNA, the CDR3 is TGTGCCAGCCTACAACCGGTTCAGGGTGGGACAGATACGCAGTATTTT. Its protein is CASLQPVQGGTDTQYF.

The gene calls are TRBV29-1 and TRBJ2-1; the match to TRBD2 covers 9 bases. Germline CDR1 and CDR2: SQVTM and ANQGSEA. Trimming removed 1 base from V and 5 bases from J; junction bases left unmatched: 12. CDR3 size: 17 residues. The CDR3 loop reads CSVEGWTSARFDNEQFF. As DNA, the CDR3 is TGCAGCGTTGAAGGGTGGACTAGCGCAAGATTTGACAATGAGCAGTTCTTC.

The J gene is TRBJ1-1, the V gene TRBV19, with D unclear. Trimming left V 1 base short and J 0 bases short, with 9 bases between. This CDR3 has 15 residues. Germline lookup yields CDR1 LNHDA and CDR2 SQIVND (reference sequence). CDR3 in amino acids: CASSIGVGLNTEAFF. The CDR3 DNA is TGTGCCAGTAGTATAGGGGTGGGCCTGAACACTGAAGCTTTCTTT.

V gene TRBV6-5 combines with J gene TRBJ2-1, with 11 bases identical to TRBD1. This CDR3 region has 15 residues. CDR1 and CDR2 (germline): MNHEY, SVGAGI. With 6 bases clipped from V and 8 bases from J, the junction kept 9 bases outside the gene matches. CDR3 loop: CASRADRGLWDEQFF. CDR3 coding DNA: TGTGCCAGCAGGGCGGACAGGGGGCTTTGGGATGAGCAGTTCTTC.

The CDR3 coding sequence is TGTGCCAGCAGTTATGGGCAGGGAAACGAGCAGTACTTC. It yields the protein CASSYGQGNEQYF. The rearrangement links TRBV6-5 to TRBJ2-7; D might be TRBD1 (5 bases). This CDR3 contains 13 residues. Per the germline V gene, CDR1 is MNHEY and CDR2 is SVGAGI. With 3 bases removed from V and 5 bases from J, the gap between germline ends came to 11 bases.

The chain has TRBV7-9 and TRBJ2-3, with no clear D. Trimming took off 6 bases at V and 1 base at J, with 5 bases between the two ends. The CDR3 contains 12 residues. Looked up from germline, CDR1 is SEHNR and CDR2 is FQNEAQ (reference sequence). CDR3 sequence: CASRWGTDTQYF. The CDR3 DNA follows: TGTGCCAGCAGGTGGGGCACAGATACGCAGTATTTT.

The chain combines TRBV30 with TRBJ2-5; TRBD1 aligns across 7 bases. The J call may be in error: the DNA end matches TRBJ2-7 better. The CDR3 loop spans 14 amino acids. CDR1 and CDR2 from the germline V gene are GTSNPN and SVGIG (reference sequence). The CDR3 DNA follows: TGTGCCTGGAGTGAACTGACAGGGCTTAGCGAGCAGTACTTC. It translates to CAWSELTGLSEQYF.

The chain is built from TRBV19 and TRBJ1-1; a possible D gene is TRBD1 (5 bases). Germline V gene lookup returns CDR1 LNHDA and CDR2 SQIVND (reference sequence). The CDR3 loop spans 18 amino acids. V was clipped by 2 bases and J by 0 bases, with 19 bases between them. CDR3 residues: CASSIIRDGSFMNTEAFF. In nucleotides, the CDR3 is TGTGCCAGTAGTATAATCCGGGACGGGAGTTTTATGAACACTGAAGCTTTCTTT.

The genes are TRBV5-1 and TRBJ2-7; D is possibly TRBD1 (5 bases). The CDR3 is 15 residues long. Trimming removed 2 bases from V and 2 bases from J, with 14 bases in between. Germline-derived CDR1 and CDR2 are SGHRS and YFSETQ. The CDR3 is CASSFGTTATYEQYF. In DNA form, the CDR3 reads TGCGCCAGCAGCTTTGGAACGACAGCAACCTACGAGCAGTACTTC.

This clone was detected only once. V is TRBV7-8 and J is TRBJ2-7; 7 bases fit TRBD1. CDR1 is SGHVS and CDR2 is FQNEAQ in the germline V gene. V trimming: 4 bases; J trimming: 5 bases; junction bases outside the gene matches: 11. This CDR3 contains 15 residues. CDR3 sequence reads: CASSYPGQQGDEQYF. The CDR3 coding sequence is TGTGCCAGCAGCTACCCGGGACAGCAAGGCGACGAGCAGTACTTC.

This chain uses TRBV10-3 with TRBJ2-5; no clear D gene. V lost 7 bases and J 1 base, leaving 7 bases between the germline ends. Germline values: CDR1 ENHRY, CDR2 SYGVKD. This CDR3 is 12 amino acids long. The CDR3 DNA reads TGTGCCATCAAAGGTGTCCAAGAGACCCAGTACTTC. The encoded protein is CAIKGVQETQYF.

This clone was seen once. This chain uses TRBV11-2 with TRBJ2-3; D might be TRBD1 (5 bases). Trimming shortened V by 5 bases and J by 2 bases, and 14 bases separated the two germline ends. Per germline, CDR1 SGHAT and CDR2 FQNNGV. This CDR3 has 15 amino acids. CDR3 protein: CASSMTVIPTDTQYF. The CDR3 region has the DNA TGTGCCAGCAGCATGACAGTCATCCCCACAGATACGCAGTATTTT.

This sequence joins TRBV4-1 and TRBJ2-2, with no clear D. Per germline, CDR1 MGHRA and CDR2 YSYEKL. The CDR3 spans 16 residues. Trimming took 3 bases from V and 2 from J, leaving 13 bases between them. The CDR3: CASSHLGQLNTGELFF. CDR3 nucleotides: TGCGCCAGCAGCCACTTAGGGCAGCTCAACACCGGGGAGCTGTTTTTT.

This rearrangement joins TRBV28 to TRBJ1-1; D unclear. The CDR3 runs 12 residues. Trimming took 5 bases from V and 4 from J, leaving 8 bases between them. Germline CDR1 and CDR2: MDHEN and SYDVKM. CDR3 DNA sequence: TGTGCCAGCAGTGCAAGAAGCACTGAAGCTTTCTTT. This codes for CASSARSTEAFF. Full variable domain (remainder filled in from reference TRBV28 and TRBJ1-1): DVKVTQSSRYLVKRTGEKVFLECVQDMDHENMFWYRQDPGLGLRLIYFSYDVKMKEKGDIPEGYSVSREKKERFSLILESASTNQTSMYLCASSARSTEAFFGQGTRLTVV.